What follows are 4 T cell receptor beta chains derived from one specimen sequenced in a study of regulatory T cells in long-lasting Graves disease. For TCR beta, libraries came from iRepertoire HTBI primers and Arm-PCR of CDR3 regions. TCRdb independently ran MiXCR on the multiplex PCR reads; one entry per CDR3 protein. The table includes a few hundred thousand distinct CDR3 sequences, around a quarter detected once. As for time point: persistent/refractory GD, antithyroid drugs over 5 years with positive TRAb. The authors made the TCR library using RNA they extracted from PBMCs. This specimen was peripheral blood mononuclear cells (PBMCs), taken when the disease was refractory, from a patient treated with antithyroid drugs. These receptors were taken from a female donor with Graves disease.

The chain carries TRBV24-1 and TRBJ2-5; the match to TRBD2 covers 8 bases. The germline V gene encodes CDR1 KGHDR and CDR2 SFDVKD. J was trimmed by 1 base and V by 4 bases; bases with no gene match: 4. This CDR3 is 15 amino acids long. CDR3 coding DNA: TGTGCCACCAGTGACCCCACTAGCGGCCAAGAGACCCAGTACTTC. Translated, it gives CATSDPTSGQETQYF.

This clonotype was found many times. The rearrangement uses TRBV7-2 and TRBJ1-6, with 7 bases aligning to TRBD1. There are 16 residues in the CDR3. Germline CDR1 SGHTA, CDR2 FQGNSA. The V gene end was trimmed by 3 bases and the J gene end by 10 bases; junction bases not matched to a gene: 12. The CDR3 loop is CASSFKGDSKRSPLHF. CDR3 nucleotides: TGTGCCAGCAGCTTTAAGGGGGACAGTAAGAGGTCACCCCTCCACTTT.

V and J are TRBV4-3 and TRBJ1-4; D unresolved. This CDR3 comprises 15 residues. Trimming left V 2 bases short and J 10 bases short, with 17 bases between. Germline V gene data show CDR1 as LGHNA and CDR2 as YSLEER. CDR3 sequence: CASSQHLDALAKLFF. For the CDR3, the DNA is TGCGCCAGCAGCCAACACCTCGACGCCTTGGCAAAACTGTTTTTT.

With regard to this clonotype: A much larger clone is a single base away; this may be a read error. The rearrangement uses TRBV5-1 and TRBJ2-2, with TRBD2 identical over 7 bases. The germline V gene encodes CDR1 SGHRS and CDR2 YFSETQ. The CDR3 spans 17 residues. The chain's CDR3 is CASSLGRLAENTGEPFF. The CDR3 nucleotides are TGCGCCAGCAGCCTTGGAAGGCTAGCGGAGAACACCGGGGAGCCGTTTTTT.